The present T cell receptor (beta chain) was sequenced within a study of OX40 agonist ivuxolimab in advanced cancers. The overall study: Clinicians treated patients with ivuxolimab, an agonistic anti-OX40 (CD134) antibody.

Sampling of blood occurred at baseline, cycle 4 day 1, and cycle 7 day 1. Germline CDR1 is MNHNY and CDR2 is SVGAGI (reference sequence). V dropped 3 bases and J dropped 6; count of bases not matched to a gene: 10. The CDR3 totals 15 residues. Study-wide results and caveats: Low levels of normalized T-cell clonal expansion also appeared in some nonresponders. What antigens the expanded peripheral T cells recognized was never established.

Sequencing was performed with immunoSEQ multiplex PCR; in TCRdb, only in-frame clones are kept and a portion is missing. The repertoire holds around 25,000 clones, with 65% to 85% as singletons. This clone was detected only a few times. What it binds is not known. V and J are TRBV6-6 and TRBJ1-2; 7 bases align to TRBD1. This receptor was identified in an adult with an advanced solid tumor such as melanoma, head and neck, liver or kidney cancer. The sample here was CD4+ or CD8+ T cells sorted from blood, taken in a trial of the OX40 agonist ivuxolimab. CDR3 DNA sequence: TGTGCCAGCAGTTATGGCAGGGGGAAGGATGATGGCTACACCTTC. It encodes CASSYGRGKDDGYTF.